A selection of T cell receptor beta chains follows, all from one sample in a study of blood T cell repertoires in COVID-19. Produced via immunoSEQ multiplex PCR; TCRdb's table is partial and in-frame only. Among 200,000 to 250,000 clones, 65% to 90% were seen once, and the ten largest hold 2.4%. The sample was peripheral blood. The receptors come from a woman aged 70 to 79 with COVID-19, enrolled during active disease. Both conserved end residues are part of each CDR3. A D gene is named only where the DNA matches it firmly. Clone size appears in some rows only: once, few, many, or a class for an expanded clone.

TRBV7-3	-	-	TRBJ2-1	CASSLGAAGRWNEQFF	TGTGCCAGCAGCTTAGGTGCGGCGGGGCGGTGGAATGAGCAGTTCTTC
TRBV5-4	-	-	TRBJ1-6	CASSQGDRRPRGSPLHF	TGTGCCAGCAGCCAAGGGGACCGCCGTCCCAGGGGTTCACCCCTCCACTTT
TRBV18	-	TRBD2	TRBJ2-7	CASSLKRWDSGSFEQYF	TGTGCCAGCTCACTAAAACGGTGGGATAGCGGGAGTTTCGAGCAGTACTTC
TRBV24-1	-	TRBD1	TRBJ2-1	CATSGGQGAHNEQFF	TGTGCCACCAGTGGAGGACAGGGGGCCCACAATGAGCAGTTCTTC
TRBV11-3	-	TRBD1	TRBJ1-5	CASSAGTGANQPQHF	TGTGCCAGCAGCGCAGGGACAGGGGCAAATCAGCCCCAGCATTTT
TRBV27	once	-	TRBJ2-1	CASSYGMESYNEQFF	TGTGCCAGCAGTTATGGCATGGAGTCCTACAATGAGCAGTTCTTC
TRBV7-2	-	-	TRBJ1-2	CASSLATAHGYTF	TGTGCCAGCAGCTTAGCGACAGCCCATGGCTACACCTTC
TRBV7-8	few	TRBD1	TRBJ1-1	CASSLRGTANTEAFF	TGTGCCAGCAGCCTACGCGGGACAGCGAACACTGAAGCTTTCTTT
TRBV3-1/TRBV3-2	-	TRBD2	TRBJ2-3	CASSQGASGGALAQYF	TGTGCCAGCAGCCAAGGGGCTAGCGGGGGGGCCCTCGCGCAGTATTTT
TRBV6-5	once	TRBD1	TRBJ1-4	CASMTGIGEKLFF	TGTGCCAGCATGACAGGGATAGGTGAAAAACTGTTTTTT
TRBV5-1	-	-	TRBJ1-1	CASSLDSRVNTEAFF	TGCGCCAGCAGCTTGGATAGCCGGGTGAACACTGAAGCTTTCTTT
TRBV3-1/TRBV3-2	-	TRBD1	TRBJ1-3	CASSRGQPGHTIYF	TGTGCCAGCAGCCGGGGACAGCCCGGGCACACCATATATTTT
TRBV7-8	-	TRBD2	TRBJ2-3	CASSLPASGLRADTQYF	TGTGCCAGCAGCCTACCAGCTAGCGGTCTTAGGGCAGATACGCAGTATTTT
TRBV5-4	-	TRBD1	TRBJ1-2	CASSPGQGRGGYTF	TGTGCCAGCAGCCCTGGACAGGGACGGGGCGGCTACACCTTC
TRBV12-3/TRBV12-4	-	-	TRBJ1-1	CASSLGGKTEAFF	TGTGCCAGCAGTTTGGGAGGGAAGACTGAAGCTTTCTTT
TRBV4-3	-	TRBD2	TRBJ2-3	CASSQESTSGGVLDTQYF	TGCGCCAGCAGCCAAGAGTCGACTAGCGGGGGGGTTTTAGATACGCAGTATTTT
TRBV24-1	once	-	TRBJ2-5	CATSDLQAGRETQYF	TGTGCCACCAGTGATTTGCAGGCGGGGAGGGAGACCCAGTACTTC
TRBV11-3	-	-	TRBJ2-1	CASSFDDLFSYNEQFF	TGTGCCAGCAGCTTTGACGACTTATTTAGCTACAATGAGCAGTTCTTC
TRBV6-5	once	-	TRBJ1-1	CASSRQVNTEAFF	TGTGCCAGCAGTCGACAGGTAAACACTGAAGCTTTCTTT
TRBV6-6	-	-	TRBJ1-5	CASSPRAGYSNQPQHF	TGTGCCAGCAGTCCCCGAGCGGGGTATAGCAATCAGCCCCAGCATTTT
TRBV9	-	TRBD1	TRBJ2-7	CASSVDGSAGGDEQYF	TGTGCCAGCAGCGTAGATGGGTCCGCAGGGGGCGACGAGCAGTACTTC
TRBV29-1	-	-	TRBJ2-5	CSVEDAVETQYF	TGCAGCGTTGAAGACGCGGTGGAGACCCAGTACTTC
TRBV5-4	-	-	TRBJ1-1	CASSLDRFRTEAFF	TGTGCCAGCAGCTTGGACAGGTTTCGCACTGAAGCTTTCTTT
TRBV5-5	-	-	TRBJ2-7	CASSLVPGTYEQYF	TGTGCCAGCAGCTTGGTTCCGGGAACCTACGAGCAGTACTTC
TRBV7-3	-	TRBD2	TRBJ2-3	CASSLMATSGSTDTQYF	TGTGCCAGCAGCTTAATGGCGACTAGCGGAAGCACAGATACGCAGTATTTT
TRBV3-1/TRBV3-2	once	-	TRBJ1-2	CASSPSGATIHGYTF	TGTGCCAGCAGCCCTTCAGGGGCGACTATCCATGGCTACACCTTC
TRBV6-5	-	-	TRBJ1-2	CASSPRGWGYTF	TGTGCCAGCAGTCCCCGCGGATGGGGCTACACCTTC
TRBV11-3	-	-	TRBJ1-3	CASSLDVAGAGNTIYF	TGTGCCAGCAGCTTAGATGTGGCAGGCGCTGGCAACACCATATATTTT
TRBV4-2	-	-	TRBJ2-7	CASSQDRGQFYEQYF	TGTGCCAGCAGCCAAGATCGTGGACAGTTTTACGAGCAGTACTTC
TRBV12-1	-	-	TRBJ2-5	CASTQGVWGTQYF	TGTGCCAGCACCCAAGGGGTTTGGGGGACCCAGTACTTC
TRBV7-8	-	TRBD1	TRBJ1-6	CASSFRQGAYNSPLHF	TGTGCCAGCAGCTTCCGACAGGGGGCTTATAATTCACCCCTCCACTTT
TRBV11-2	-	TRBD1	TRBJ2-5	CASSSPKDRGQETQYF	TGTGCCAGCAGCTCCCCAAAGGACAGGGGGCAAGAGACCCAGTACTTC
TRBV28	few	-	TRBJ2-7	CASIGRNYEQYF	TGTGCCAGCATTGGCAGGAATTACGAGCAGTACTTC
TRBV6-2/TRBV6-3	few	TRBD1	TRBJ1-1	CASSPQGGNTEAFF	TGTGCCAGCAGCCCCCAGGGGGGAAACACTGAAGCTTTCTTT
TRBV25-1	-	-	TRBJ1-1	CASSELLRRGHTEAFF	TGTGCCAGCAGTGAACTTTTAAGGAGGGGACACACTGAAGCTTTCTTT
TRBV7-8	-	-	TRBJ1-1	CASSPRGLNTEAFF	TGTGCCAGCAGCCCCAGGGGCCTTAACACTGAAGCTTTCTTT
TRBV5-1	-	TRBD1	TRBJ1-3	CASSLAGTAGNTIYF	TGCGCCAGCAGCTTGGCGGGGACAGCTGGAAACACCATATATTTT
TRBV25-1	-	-	TRBJ2-3	CASSESSGTLTDTQYF	TGTGCCAGCAGTGAATCCTCCGGGACTCTCACAGATACGCAGTATTTT
TRBV5-1	few	-	TRBJ1-6	CASSLQASVVNSPLHF	TGCGCCAGCAGCTTACAGGCTTCCGTTGTGAATTCACCCCTCCACTTT